This TCR beta chain was sequenced for a study of cytomegalovirus exposure and HLA in healthy donors. Study results and limitations: Several of the most significant clusters appeared linked to common viral pathogens, based on a later analysis.

The study ran its PCR with 60 Vbeta and 13 Jbeta primers. TCRdb's table, derived via immunoSEQ multiplex PCR, lists solely in-frame clones and lacks some. This table has 150,000 to 200,000 clones, under 85% appearing once. To note about this clone: Its antigen is as yet unknown.

Germline trimming cut 6 bases from V and 9 bases from J; bases unmatched to any gene: 6. CDR3 length equals 14 residues. The germline CDR1 and CDR2 sequences are MDHEN and SYDVKM. This receptor was taken from a woman aged 25 to 39 in good health and CMV-seronegative. The chain links TRBV28 to TRBJ1-6; 9 positions match TRBD1. Input material: PBMCs. The DNA of the CDR3 is TGTGCCAGCAGAATAGACAGGGGGAGTTCACCCCTCCACTTT. Protein sequence: CASRIDRGSSPLHF.